This T cell receptor (beta chain) was recorded in a study of response to subunit inactivated influenza vaccine. Study-level results: With each seasonal influenza vaccination, the authors suggested, few new T cells are recruited.

The V and J ends lost 5 bases and 4 bases respectively, with 12 bases between them. The CDR3 covers 13 residues. Germline V CDR1 and CDR2: WSHSY, SAAADI. From the RT-PCR reads, TCRdb called clonotypes with MiXCR, one entry per CDR3 protein. This sample yields 710,000 or so distinct CDR3 sequences, of which roughly 14% are seen a single time; roughly 10% belongs to the top ten. The table lists this clonotype with many counts. The antigen is unknown. The TCR originated in a man aged 45 to 65 who received an inactivated influenza vaccine. This sample comprised PBMCs from blood, obtained about 11 days after vaccination. This chain uses TRBV10-2 with TRBJ2-7; tentatively, D is TRBD1 (6 bases). In DNA, the CDR3 is TGCGCCAGCAGTCAGGGACAACCATACGAGCAGTACTTC. It codes for CASSQGQPYEQYF.